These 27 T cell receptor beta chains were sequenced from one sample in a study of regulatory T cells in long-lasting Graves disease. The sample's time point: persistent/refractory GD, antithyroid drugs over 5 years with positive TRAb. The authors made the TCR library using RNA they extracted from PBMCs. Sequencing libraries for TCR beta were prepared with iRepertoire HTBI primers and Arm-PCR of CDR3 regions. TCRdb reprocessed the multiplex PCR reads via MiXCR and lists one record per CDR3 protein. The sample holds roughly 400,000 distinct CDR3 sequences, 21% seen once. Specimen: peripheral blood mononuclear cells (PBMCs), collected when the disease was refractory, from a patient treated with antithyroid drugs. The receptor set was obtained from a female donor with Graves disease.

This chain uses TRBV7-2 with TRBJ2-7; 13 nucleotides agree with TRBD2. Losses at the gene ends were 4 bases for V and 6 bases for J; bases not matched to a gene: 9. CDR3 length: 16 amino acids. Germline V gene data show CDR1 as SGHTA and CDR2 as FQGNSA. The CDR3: CASSSTSGGPSGEQYF. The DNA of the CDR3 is TGTGCCAGCAGCTCGACTAGCGGGGGGCCCTCGGGCGAGCAGTACTTC. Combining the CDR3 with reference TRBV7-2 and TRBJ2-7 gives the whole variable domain GAGVSQSPSNKVTEKGKDVELRCDPISGHTALYWYRQSLGQGLEFLIYFQGNSAPDKSGLPSDRFSAERTGGSVSTLTIQRTQQEDSAVYLCASSSTSGGPSGEQYFGPGTRLTVT.

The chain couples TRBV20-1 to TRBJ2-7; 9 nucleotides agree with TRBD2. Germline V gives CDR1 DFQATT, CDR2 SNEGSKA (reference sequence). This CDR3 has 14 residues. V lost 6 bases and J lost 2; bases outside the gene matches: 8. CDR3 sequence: CSASGLAEAYEQYF. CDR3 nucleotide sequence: TGCAGTGCATCGGGACTAGCAGAAGCCTACGAGCAGTACTTC.

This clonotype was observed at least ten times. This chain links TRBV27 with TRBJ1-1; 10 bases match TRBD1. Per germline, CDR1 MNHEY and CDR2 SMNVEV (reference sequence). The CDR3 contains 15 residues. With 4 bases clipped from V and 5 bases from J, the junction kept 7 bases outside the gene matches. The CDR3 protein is CASSSPGQGRTEAFF. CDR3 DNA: TGTGCCAGCAGTTCGCCGGGACAGGGGAGGACTGAAGCTTTCTTT.

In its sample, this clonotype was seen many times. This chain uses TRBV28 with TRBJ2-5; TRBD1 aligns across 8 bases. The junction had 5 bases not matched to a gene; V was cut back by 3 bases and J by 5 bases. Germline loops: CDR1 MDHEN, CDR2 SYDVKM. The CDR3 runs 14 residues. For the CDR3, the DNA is TGTGCCAGCAGTTTGCGGACAGGGCTGGAGACCCAGTACTTC. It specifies CASSLRTGLETQYF.

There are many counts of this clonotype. Here the CDR3 reads CASSKQGRLYEQYF. CDR3 coding DNA: TGTGCCAGCAGTAAACAGGGCCGGTTGTACGAGCAGTACTTC. The J gene is TRBJ2-7, the V gene TRBV28; weak D call: TRBD1 (6 bases). The CDR3 runs to 14 residues. The V gene's germline CDR1 is MDHEN and CDR2 SYDVKM. V lost 5 bases and J lost 4, with 15 bases in between.

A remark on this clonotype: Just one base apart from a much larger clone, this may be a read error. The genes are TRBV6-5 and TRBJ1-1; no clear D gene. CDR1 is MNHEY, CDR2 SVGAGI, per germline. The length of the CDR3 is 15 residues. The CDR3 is CTSSYHGSGNTEAFF. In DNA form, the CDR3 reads TGTACCAGCAGTTACCACGGGTCGGGGAACACTGAAGCTTTCTTT.

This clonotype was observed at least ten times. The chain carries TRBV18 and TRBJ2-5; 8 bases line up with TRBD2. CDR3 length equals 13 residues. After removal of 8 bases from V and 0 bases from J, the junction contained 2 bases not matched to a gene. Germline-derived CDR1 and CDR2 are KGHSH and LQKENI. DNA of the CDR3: TGTGCCAGCGCGGGGGGTAACCAAGAGACCCAGTACTTC. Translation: CASAGGNQETQYF.

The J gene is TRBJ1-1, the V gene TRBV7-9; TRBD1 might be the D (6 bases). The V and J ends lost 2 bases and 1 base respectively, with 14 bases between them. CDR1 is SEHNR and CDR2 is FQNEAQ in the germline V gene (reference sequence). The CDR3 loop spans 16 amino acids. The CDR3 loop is CASSLWGGGGNTEAFF. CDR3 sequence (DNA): TGTGCCAGCAGCTTATGGGGGGGCGGAGGGAACACTGAAGCTTTCTTT.

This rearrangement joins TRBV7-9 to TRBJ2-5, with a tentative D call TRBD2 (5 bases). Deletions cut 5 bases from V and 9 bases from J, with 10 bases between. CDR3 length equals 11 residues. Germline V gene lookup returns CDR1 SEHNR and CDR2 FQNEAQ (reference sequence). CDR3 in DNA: TGTGCCAGCAGCGCCGTGGAGGCCCAGTACTTC. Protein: CASSAVEAQYF.

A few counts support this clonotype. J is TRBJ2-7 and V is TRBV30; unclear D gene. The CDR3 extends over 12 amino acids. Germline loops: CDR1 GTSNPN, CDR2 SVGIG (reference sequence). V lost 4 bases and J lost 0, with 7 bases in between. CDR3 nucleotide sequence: TGTGCCTGGAATGGGGACTCCTACGAGCAGTACTTC. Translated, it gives CAWNGDSYEQYF.

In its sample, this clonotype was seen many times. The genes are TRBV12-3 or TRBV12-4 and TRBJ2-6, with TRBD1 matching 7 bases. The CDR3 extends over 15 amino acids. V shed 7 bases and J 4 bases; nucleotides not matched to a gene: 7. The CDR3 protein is CASTRDSSGANVLTF. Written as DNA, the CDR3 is TGTGCCAGCACCCGGGACAGTTCCGGGGCCAACGTCCTGACTTTC.

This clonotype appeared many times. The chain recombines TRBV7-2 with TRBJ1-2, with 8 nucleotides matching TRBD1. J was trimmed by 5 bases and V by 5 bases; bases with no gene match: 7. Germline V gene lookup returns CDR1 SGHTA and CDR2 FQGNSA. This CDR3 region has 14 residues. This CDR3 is CASSPDRVQYGYTF. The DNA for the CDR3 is TGTGCCAGCAGCCCGGACAGGGTACAATATGGCTACACCTTC.

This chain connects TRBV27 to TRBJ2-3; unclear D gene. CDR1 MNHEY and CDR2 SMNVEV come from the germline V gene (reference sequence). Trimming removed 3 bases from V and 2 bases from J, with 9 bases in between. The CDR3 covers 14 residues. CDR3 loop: CASSLHGPTDTQYF. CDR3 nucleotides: TGTGCCAGCAGTTTGCACGGCCCCACAGATACGCAGTATTTT.

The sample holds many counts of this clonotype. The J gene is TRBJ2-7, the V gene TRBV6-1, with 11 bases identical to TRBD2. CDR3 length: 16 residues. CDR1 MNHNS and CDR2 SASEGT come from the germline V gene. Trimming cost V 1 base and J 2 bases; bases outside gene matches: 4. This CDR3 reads CASSEGSSGRAYEQYF. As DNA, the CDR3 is TGTGCCAGCAGTGAAGGAAGTAGCGGGAGGGCCTACGAGCAGTACTTC.

CDR3 nucleotides: TGTGCCAGCAGTTTGTCCGGGACCCTGTGGGAGCAGTACTTC. It yields the protein CASSLSGTLWEQYF. This chain connects TRBV27 to TRBJ2-7; D assignment may be TRBD1 or TRBD2 (5 bases each). The CDR3 has 14 residues. The V and J ends lost 3 bases and 7 bases respectively, with 16 bases between them. The germline CDR1 and CDR2 sequences are MNHEY and SMNVEV (reference sequence).

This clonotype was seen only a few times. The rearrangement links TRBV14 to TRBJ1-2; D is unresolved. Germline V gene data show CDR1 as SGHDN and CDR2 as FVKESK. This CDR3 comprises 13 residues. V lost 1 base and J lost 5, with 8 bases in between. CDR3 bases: TGTGCCAGCAGCCAAGTTCCGCTTTATGGCTACACCTTC. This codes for CASSQVPLYGYTF.

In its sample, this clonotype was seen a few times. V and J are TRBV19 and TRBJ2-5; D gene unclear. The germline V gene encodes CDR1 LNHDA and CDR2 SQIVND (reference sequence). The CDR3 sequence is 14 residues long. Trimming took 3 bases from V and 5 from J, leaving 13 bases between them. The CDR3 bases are TGTGCCAGTAGTATGCCGGGCAGATGGGAGACCCAGTACTTC. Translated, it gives CASSMPGRWETQYF.

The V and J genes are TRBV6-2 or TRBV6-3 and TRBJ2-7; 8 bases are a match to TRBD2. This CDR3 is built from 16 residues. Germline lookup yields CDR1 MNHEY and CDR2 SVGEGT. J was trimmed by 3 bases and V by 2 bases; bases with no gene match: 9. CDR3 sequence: CASSYSGLAPDYEQYF. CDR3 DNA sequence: TGTGCCAGCAGTTACAGCGGACTAGCACCTGACTACGAGCAGTACTTC.

The CDR3 region is CASSPPYAGAYGGDYGYTF. CDR3 in DNA: TGTGCCAGCAGTCCGCCTTATGCGGGGGCGTACGGGGGCGACTATGGCTACACCTTC. The chain has TRBV28 and TRBJ1-2, with D possibly being TRBD1 (6 bases). Germline V gives CDR1 MDHEN, CDR2 SYDVKM. This CDR3 region has 19 residues. Trimming removed 5 bases from V and 3 bases from J, with 28 bases in between.

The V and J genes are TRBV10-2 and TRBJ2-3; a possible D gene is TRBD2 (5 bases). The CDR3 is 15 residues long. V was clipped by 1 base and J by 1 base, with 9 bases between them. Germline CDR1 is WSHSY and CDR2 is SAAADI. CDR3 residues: CASSEWVGGTDTQYF. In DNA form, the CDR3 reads TGCGCCAGCAGTGAGTGGGTCGGGGGCACAGATACGCAGTATTTT.

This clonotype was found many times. The CDR3: CATSDRSAAYEQYF. Written as DNA, the CDR3 is TGTGCCACCAGTGATAGGTCAGCGGCCTACGAGCAGTACTTC. The chain is built from TRBV24-1 and TRBJ2-7; D possibly corresponds to TRBD2 (5 bases). Germline V gene data show CDR1 as KGHDR and CDR2 as SFDVKD. Trimming pared 3 bases from V and 2 bases from J, leaving 10 bases between. The CDR3 loop spans 14 amino acids.

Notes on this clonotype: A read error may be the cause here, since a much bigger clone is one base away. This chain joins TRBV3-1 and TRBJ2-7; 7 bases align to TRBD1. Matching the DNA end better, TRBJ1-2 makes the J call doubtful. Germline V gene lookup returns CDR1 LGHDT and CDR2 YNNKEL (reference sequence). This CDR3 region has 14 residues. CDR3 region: CASSQGTGPCGYTF. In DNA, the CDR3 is TGTGCCAGCAGCCAAGGGACAGGTCCCTGTGGCTACACCTTC.

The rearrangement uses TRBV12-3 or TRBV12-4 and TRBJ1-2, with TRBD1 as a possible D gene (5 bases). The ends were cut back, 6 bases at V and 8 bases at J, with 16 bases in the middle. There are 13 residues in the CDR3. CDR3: CASRLQGNRGYTF. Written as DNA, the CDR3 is TGTGCCAGCAGACTTCAGGGAAACCGCGGCTACACCTTC.

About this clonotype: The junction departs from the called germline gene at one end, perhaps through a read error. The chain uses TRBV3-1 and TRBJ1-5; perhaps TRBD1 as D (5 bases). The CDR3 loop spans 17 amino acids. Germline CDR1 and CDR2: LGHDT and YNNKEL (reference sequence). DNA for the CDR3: TGTGCCGGCAGCCCTTACCAGGGCAGGAAAGGGGATCAGCCCCAGCATTTT. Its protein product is CAGSPYQGRKGDQPQHF.

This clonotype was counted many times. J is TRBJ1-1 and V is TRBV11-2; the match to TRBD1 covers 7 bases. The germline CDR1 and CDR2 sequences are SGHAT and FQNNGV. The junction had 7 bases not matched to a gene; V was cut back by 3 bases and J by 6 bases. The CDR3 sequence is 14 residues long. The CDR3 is CASSFLAGGAEAFF. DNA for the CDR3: TGTGCCAGCAGCTTCTTGGCAGGGGGAGCTGAAGCTTTCTTT.

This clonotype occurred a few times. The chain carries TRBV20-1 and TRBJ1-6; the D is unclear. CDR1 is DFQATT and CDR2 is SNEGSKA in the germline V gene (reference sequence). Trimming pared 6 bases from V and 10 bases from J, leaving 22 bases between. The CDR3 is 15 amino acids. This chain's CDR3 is CSASPPQAGGSPLHF. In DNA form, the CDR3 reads TGCAGTGCCTCCCCCCCCCAGGCTGGAGGGTCACCCCTCCACTTT.

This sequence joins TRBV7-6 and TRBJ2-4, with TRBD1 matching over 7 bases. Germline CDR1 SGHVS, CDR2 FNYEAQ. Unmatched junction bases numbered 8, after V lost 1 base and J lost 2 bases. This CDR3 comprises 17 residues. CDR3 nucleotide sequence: TGTGCCAGCAGCTTAGGGCCCCCGACAGGGTCCAAAAACATTCAGTACTTC. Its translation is CASSLGPPTGSKNIQYF.